The 2 T cell receptor beta chains in this list originate from one sample, sequenced in a study of T cell responses to AZD1222 COVID-19 vaccine. Libraries were prepared by immunoSEQ multiplex PCR; TCRdb keeps only in-frame clonotypes and omits some of them. Of roughly 130,000 clones in the sample, about nine tenths were seen once. The sample here was peripheral blood, taken on day 0 of AZD1222 vaccination. These receptors all stem from an adult in good health.

The chain recombines TRBV28 with TRBJ1-2; 8 positions match TRBD1. V gave up 3 bases and J gave up 4 bases; unmatched junction bases: 10. The germline gives CDR1 MDHEN, CDR2 SYDVKM. This CDR3 has 16 amino acids. CDR3 residues: CASSFRWAGGFYGYTF. CDR3 nucleotide sequence: TGTGCCAGCAGTTTTAGGTGGGCAGGGGGCTTCTATGGCTACACCTTC.

This clone was counted between two and nine times. In DNA form, the CDR3 reads TGCGCCAGCAGCTTGGCTATCCTAGCGGGGGGCCGCGAGCAGTACTTC. Its protein is CASSLAILAGGREQYF. The chain joins TRBV5-1 to TRBJ2-7; TRBD2 matches 11 bases. The CDR3 consists of 16 residues. Per germline, CDR1 SGHRS and CDR2 YFSETQ. V shed 0 bases, J shed 6 bases, and the junction held 8 bases outside the gene matches. Variable domain in full (rest from reference TRBV5-1 and TRBJ2-7): KAGVTQTPRYLIKTRGQQVTLSCSPISGHRSVSWYQQTPGQGLQFLFEYFSETQRNKGNFPGRFSGRQFSNSRSEMNVSTLELGDSALYLCASSLAILAGGREQYFGPGTRLTVT.